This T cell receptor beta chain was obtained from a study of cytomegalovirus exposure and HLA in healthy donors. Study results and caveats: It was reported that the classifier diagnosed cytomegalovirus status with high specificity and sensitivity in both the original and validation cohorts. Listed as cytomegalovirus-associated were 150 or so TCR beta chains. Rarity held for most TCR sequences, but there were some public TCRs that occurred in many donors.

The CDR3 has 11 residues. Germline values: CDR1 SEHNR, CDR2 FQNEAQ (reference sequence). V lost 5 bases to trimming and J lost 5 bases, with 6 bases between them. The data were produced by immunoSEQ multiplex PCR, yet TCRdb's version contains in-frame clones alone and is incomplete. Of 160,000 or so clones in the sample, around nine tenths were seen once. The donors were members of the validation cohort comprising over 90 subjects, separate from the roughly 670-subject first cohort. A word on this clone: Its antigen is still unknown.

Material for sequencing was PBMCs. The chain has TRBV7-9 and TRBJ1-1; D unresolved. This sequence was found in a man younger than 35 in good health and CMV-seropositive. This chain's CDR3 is CASSPSTEAFF. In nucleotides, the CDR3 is TGTGCCAGCAGCCCGTCTACTGAAGCTTTCTTT.